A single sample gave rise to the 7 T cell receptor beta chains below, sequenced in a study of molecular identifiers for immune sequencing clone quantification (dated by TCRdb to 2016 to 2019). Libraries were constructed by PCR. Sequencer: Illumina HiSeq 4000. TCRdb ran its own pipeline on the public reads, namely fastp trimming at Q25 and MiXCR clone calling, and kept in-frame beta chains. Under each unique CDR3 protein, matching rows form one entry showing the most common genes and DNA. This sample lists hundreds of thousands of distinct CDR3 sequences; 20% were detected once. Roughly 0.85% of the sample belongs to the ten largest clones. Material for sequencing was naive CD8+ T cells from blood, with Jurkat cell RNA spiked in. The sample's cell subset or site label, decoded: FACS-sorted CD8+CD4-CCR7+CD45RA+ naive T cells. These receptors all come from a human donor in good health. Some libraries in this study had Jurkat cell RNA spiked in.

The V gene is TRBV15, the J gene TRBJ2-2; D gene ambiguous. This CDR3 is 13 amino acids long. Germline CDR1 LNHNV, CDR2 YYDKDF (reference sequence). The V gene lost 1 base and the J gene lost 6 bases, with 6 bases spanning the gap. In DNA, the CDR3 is TGTGCCACCAGCAGAGCGCCCGCCGGGGAGCTGTTTTTT. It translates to CATSRAPAGELFF. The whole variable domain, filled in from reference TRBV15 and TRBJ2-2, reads DAMVIQNPRYQVTQFGKPVTLSCSQTLNHNVMYWYQQKSSQAPKLLFHYYDKDFNNEADTPDNFQSRRPNTSFCFLDIRSPGLGDTAMYLCATSRAPAGELFFGEGSRLTVL.

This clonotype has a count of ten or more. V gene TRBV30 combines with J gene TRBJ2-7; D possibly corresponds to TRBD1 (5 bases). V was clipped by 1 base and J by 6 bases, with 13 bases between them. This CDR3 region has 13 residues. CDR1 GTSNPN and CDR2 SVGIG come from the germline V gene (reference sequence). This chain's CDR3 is CAWSAALRGEQYF. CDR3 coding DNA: TGTGCCTGGAGTGCCGCCCTTAGGGGCGAGCAGTACTTC.

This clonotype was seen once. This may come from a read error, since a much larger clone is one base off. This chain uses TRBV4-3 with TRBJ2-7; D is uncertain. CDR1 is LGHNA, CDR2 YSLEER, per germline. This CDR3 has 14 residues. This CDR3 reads CTSSQETNSYEQYF. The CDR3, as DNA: TGCACCAGCAGCCAAGAGACAAACTCCTACGAGCAGTACTTC.

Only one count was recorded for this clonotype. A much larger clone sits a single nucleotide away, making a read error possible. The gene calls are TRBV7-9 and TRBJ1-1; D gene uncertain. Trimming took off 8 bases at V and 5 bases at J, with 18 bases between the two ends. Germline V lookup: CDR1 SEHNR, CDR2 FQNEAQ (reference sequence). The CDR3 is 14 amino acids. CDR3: CASYSAGRWTEAFF. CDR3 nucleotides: TGTGCCAGCTATAGCGCGGGTAGATGGACTGAAGCTTTCTTT.

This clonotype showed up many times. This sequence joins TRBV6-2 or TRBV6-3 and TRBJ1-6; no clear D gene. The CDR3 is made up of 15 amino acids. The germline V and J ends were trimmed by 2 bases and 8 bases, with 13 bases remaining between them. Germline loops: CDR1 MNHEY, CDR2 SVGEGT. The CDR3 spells CASSYREGLYSPLHF. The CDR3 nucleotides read TGTGCCAGCAGTTACCGGGAGGGTTTATATTCACCCCTCCACTTT.

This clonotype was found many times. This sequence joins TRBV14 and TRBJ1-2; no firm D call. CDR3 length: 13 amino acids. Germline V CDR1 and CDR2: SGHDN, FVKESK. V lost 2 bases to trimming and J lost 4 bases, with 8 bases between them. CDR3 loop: CASSQSEVYGYTF. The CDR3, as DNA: TGTGCCAGCAGCCAAAGCGAAGTCTATGGCTACACCTTC.

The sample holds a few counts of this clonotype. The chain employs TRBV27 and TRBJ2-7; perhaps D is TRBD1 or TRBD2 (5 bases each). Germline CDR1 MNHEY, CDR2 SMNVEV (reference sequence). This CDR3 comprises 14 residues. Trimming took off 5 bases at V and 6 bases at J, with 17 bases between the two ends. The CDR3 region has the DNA TGTGCCAGCAGTCTCACGGACTTGGGGCTCGAGCAGTACTTC. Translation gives CASSLTDLGLEQYF.